This TCR beta chain was recorded in a study of type 1 regulatory T cells. Each CDR3 protein is one row after TCRdb ran MiXCR on the reads. The sample includes approximately 97,000 distinct CDR3 sequences, roughly a third of them seen just once. Germline CDR1 and CDR2: LNHDA and SQIVND (reference sequence). The CDR3 contains 14 residues. V was trimmed by 9 bases and J by 1 base, leaving 12 bases between them. Sequenced material: CD4+ T cells, either the whole sample or a sorted fraction (not recorded which). The clonotype originates from a human donor in good health. The J gene is TRBJ2-2, the V gene TRBV19, with D unclear. As DNA, the CDR3 is TGTGCCAGCCGGAGTTTGAGGAACACCGGGGAGCTGTTTTTT. This gives the protein CASRSLRNTGELFF.